What follows are 21 T cell receptor beta chains derived from one specimen sequenced in a study of cytomegalovirus exposure and HLA in healthy donors. 13 Jbeta primers and 60 Vbeta primers were used for the PCR. Using immunoSEQ multiplex PCR, the repertoire was profiled, and TCRdb retains in-frame clones only, with some absent. The table has just over 95,000 clones, around four fifths seen once. Material for sequencing was PBMCs. The receptors come from a woman aged 35 to 49 in good health and CMV-seropositive.

V is TRBV29-1 and J is TRBJ1-4; TRBD1 might be the D (5 bases). The CDR3 contains 12 residues. V was pared by 4 bases and J by 8 bases, with 11 bases between. Germline V gene data show CDR1 as SQVTM and CDR2 as ANQGSEA. CDR3 protein: CSVGQQDEKLFF. The CDR3 nucleotides read TGCAGCGTTGGACAGCAAGACGAAAAACTGTTTTTT.

This chain uses TRBV7-9 with TRBJ2-7, with 9 bases that match TRBD1. The CDR3 runs to 14 residues. V lost 6 bases, J lost 6 bases, and 9 bases stayed unmatched. Germline CDR1 SEHNR, CDR2 FQNEAQ (reference sequence). This CDR3 is CASSLGTGSREQYF. The CDR3 DNA sequence: TGTGCCAGCAGTCTTGGGACAGGGTCTCGCGAGCAGTACTTC.

The rearrangement joins TRBV5-1 to TRBJ2-7; possible D gene TRBD2, 6 bases. V dropped 4 bases and J dropped 4 bases, with 18 bases sitting between them. The CDR3 totals 15 residues. From germline, CDR1 is SGHRS and CDR2 YFSETQ. CDR3 DNA sequence: TGCGCCAGCAGCCGATCGGGAGTCTCGTCTTACGAGCAGTACTTC. Translating it yields CASSRSGVSSYEQYF.

This sequence joins TRBV30 and TRBJ1-1; 10 nucleotides line up with TRBD1. Unmatched junction bases numbered 10, after V lost 4 bases and J lost 5 bases. The CDR3 totals 15 residues. CDR1 is GTSNPN, CDR2 SVGIG, per germline (reference sequence). As DNA, the CDR3 is TGTGCCTGGACCGTATACCGACAGGGGGCAACTGAAGCTTTCTTT. Protein sequence: CAWTVYRQGATEAFF.

The V gene is TRBV5-1, the J gene TRBJ2-5; tentative D call: TRBD1 (7 bases). The CDR3 runs to 14 residues. In germline, CDR1 is SGHRS, CDR2 YFSETQ. V dropped 7 bases and J dropped 1 base, with 14 bases sitting between them. The DNA of the CDR3 is TGCGCCAGCTGTGGCGGGACAGTCCAAGAGACCCAGTACTTC. As protein: CASCGGTVQETQYF.

The chain employs TRBV4-1 and TRBJ1-4, with 11 bases fitting TRBD1. The CDR3 totals 19 residues. CDR1 and CDR2 from the germline V gene are MGHRA and YSYEKL. V dropped 4 bases and J dropped 3; count of bases not matched to a gene: 13. CDR3 region: CASSPLGTGGVVANEKLFF. CDR3 nucleotide sequence: TGCGCCAGCAGCCCGTTGGGGACAGGGGGTGTTGTTGCTAATGAAAAACTGTTTTTT.

This chain connects TRBV5-4 to TRBJ1-1, with 7 bases identical to TRBD1. The ends lost 4 bases at V and 5 bases at J; junction bases unmatched: 8. The length of the CDR3 is 14 residues. Germline V gene data show CDR1 as SGHNT and CDR2 as YYREEE (reference sequence). CDR3 nucleotides: TGTGCCAGCAGCCCGATGACAGGGTGGACTGAAGCTTTCTTT. Translated, it gives CASSPMTGWTEAFF.

This chain uses TRBV4-1 with TRBJ1-4; 9 bases agree with TRBD1. Germline CDR1 is MGHRA and CDR2 is YSYEKL. The CDR3 contains 17 residues. After removal of 0 bases from V and 1 base from J, the junction contained 3 bases not matched to a gene. CDR3 in DNA: TGCGCCAGCAGCCAAGAGGGGACAGGGCTAACTAATGAAAAACTGTTTTTT. Translated, it gives CASSQEGTGLTNEKLFF.

The rearrangement links TRBV6-6 to TRBJ1-5; no clear D. From germline, CDR1 is MNHNY and CDR2 SVGAGI (reference sequence). This CDR3 comprises 13 residues. V lost 6 bases and J lost 5, with 11 bases in between. This CDR3 reads CASSRDTDQPQHF. CDR3 nucleotides: TGTGCCAGCAGCCGAGATACAGATCAGCCCCAGCATTTT.

The CDR3 sequence: CASGSMSSYNEQFF. DNA for the CDR3: TGCGCCAGCGGCTCTATGAGCTCCTACAATGAGCAGTTCTTC. V gene TRBV5-1 combines with J gene TRBJ2-1; D not certain. The CDR3 totals 14 residues. Germline V gives CDR1 SGHRS, CDR2 YFSETQ. V dropped 7 bases and J dropped 0 bases, with 11 bases sitting between them.

The gene calls are TRBV6-5 and TRBJ2-5; the match to TRBD2 covers 8 bases. TRBJ2-7 matches the DNA end more closely, so the J call is doubtful. CDR3 size: 13 residues. The V gene's germline CDR1 is MNHEY and CDR2 SVGAGI. The CDR3 spells CASSFTAGVEQYF. The CDR3 nucleotides read TGTGCCAGCAGTTTTACAGCGGGAGTCGAGCAGTACTTC.

The V and J genes are TRBV7-3 and TRBJ2-5; 7 nucleotides line up with TRBD2. The CDR3 sequence is 15 residues long. The V gene end was trimmed by 6 bases and the J gene end by 6 bases; junction bases not matched to a gene: 13. Germline V gene lookup returns CDR1 SGHTA and CDR2 FQGTGA. CDR3 sequence: CASRSFSGAGKTQYF. The CDR3 DNA reads TGTGCCAGCAGGTCCTTTAGCGGAGCGGGGAAGACCCAGTACTTC.

DNA for the CDR3: TGCGCCAGCAGCTCAGGACAGGAAAACACTGAAGCTTTCTTT. This codes for CASSSGQENTEAFF. The V gene is TRBV5-1, the J gene TRBJ1-1; 7 nucleotides align to TRBD1. From germline, CDR1 is SGHRS and CDR2 YFSETQ. V shed 3 bases and J 2 bases; nucleotides not matched to a gene: 4. This CDR3 is 14 amino acids long.

The CDR3 DNA reads as TGTGCCAGCAGCCAAGTAGGGGGGACTAGCGGGACCTCCTACGAGCAGTACTTC. It encodes CASSQVGGTSGTSYEQYF. The chain recombines TRBV14 with TRBJ2-7; 13 bases match TRBD2. The CDR3 consists of 18 residues. In germline, CDR1 is SGHDN, CDR2 FVKESK. V shed 1 base and J 0 bases; nucleotides not matched to a gene: 6.

The V and J genes are TRBV7-9 and TRBJ2-5; 9 positions match TRBD1. The CDR3 covers 15 residues. Per germline, CDR1 SEHNR and CDR2 FQNEAQ (reference sequence). The junction had 8 bases not matched to a gene; V was cut back by 5 bases and J by 4 bases. CDR3 DNA sequence: TGTGCCAGCAGCGCGGGGACAGGGACAGTAGAGACCCAGTACTTC. This encodes CASSAGTGTVETQYF.

The V gene is TRBV27, the J gene TRBJ2-3; tentative D call: TRBD1 (5 bases). Trimming removed 6 bases at V and 6 bases at J, with 13 bases between. Looked up from germline, CDR1 is MNHEY and CDR2 is SMNVEV (reference sequence). This CDR3 has 13 amino acids. CDR3 DNA sequence: TGTGCCAGCAGGGTACCAGGGTCCGATACGCAGTATTTT. Protein: CASRVPGSDTQYF.

The chain employs TRBV9 and TRBJ1-1, with D perhaps matching TRBD1 (6 bases). Germline V gene lookup returns CDR1 SGDLS and CDR2 YYNGEE. The CDR3 spans 13 residues. V was pared by 3 bases and J by 4 bases, with 10 bases between. The CDR3 coding sequence is TGTGCCAGCAGCGCCGCAGGGGCCACTGAAGCTTTCTTT. As protein: CASSAAGATEAFF.

The V call is TRBV7-8, the J call TRBJ2-2; the D gene is possibly TRBD1 (6 bases). Germline lookup yields CDR1 SGHVS and CDR2 FQNEAQ. The CDR3 runs to 13 residues. V was pared by 5 bases and J by 6 bases, with 10 bases between. In DNA, the CDR3 is TGTGCCAGCAGCACAGAGGGGGCCGGGGAGCTGTTTTTT. Protein sequence: CASSTEGAGELFF.

The chain is built from TRBV20-1 and TRBJ1-1; maybe TRBD1 (5 bases). Germline CDR1 is DFQATT and CDR2 is SNEGSKA (reference sequence). This CDR3 has 11 residues. The CDR3 DNA follows: TGCAGCGGGGGTCAGAACACTGAAGCTTTCTTT. Protein: CSGGQNTEAFF.

The chain uses TRBV2 and TRBJ1-1, with a possible D match to TRBD1 (5 bases). The CDR3 runs 17 residues. Germline V CDR1 and CDR2: SNHLY, FYNNEI. V was pared by 5 bases and J by 1 base, with 20 bases between. The CDR3 DNA is TGTGCCAGCAGTTGGAGCCCGGCCGCGCAGGGGAACACTGAAGCTTTCTTT. Translated, it gives CASSWSPAAQGNTEAFF.

The V and J genes are TRBV5-3 and TRBJ2-1; the match to TRBD1 covers 9 bases. TRBV5-3 is flagged as an ORF with uncertain function. The CDR3 is made up of 14 amino acids. Losses at the gene ends were 0 bases for V and 7 bases for J; bases not matched to a gene: 2. The CDR3 nucleotides are TGTGCCAGAAGCTTGGGGACAGGGGTTAATGAGCAGTTCTTC. Its protein product is CARSLGTGVNEQFF.